This passage covers 4 T cell receptor beta chains from one sample sequenced in a study of human CD4 T cells and Enterobacteriaceae (dated by TCRdb to the early 2020s). Memory CD4+ T cells, defined as all CD4+ cells other than CD45RA+CCR7+CD95- naive cells, were FACS-sorted on a FACSAria III to a purity of over 98%. Library preparation employed the immunoSEQ multiplex PCR assay. TCRdb mirrors the immuneACCESS table, restricted to in-frame sequences. Some clones are absent from its copies; in checked studies, under half trace to an unresolved V gene, and the reason for the others is unknown. In all, the sample holds about 29,000 clones, and roughly 80% of those were seen once. The ten largest account for more than 0.95% of the sample. Sequenced material: memory CD4+ T cells from blood. Read against the paper, the sample's cell subset or site label means: total memory CD4 T cells sorted directly ex vivo, unstimulated. The source of these receptors is a human donor in good health.

This clone appeared a single time. The genes are TRBV19 and TRBJ2-7; D is unresolved. The CDR3 covers 10 residues. Trimming cost V 8 bases and J 4 bases, with 6 bases left between them. From germline, CDR1 is LNHDA and CDR2 SQIVND (reference sequence). CDR3 in DNA: TGTGCCAGTCGCACATACGAGCAGTACTTC. Translation gives CASRTYEQYF.

The chain employs TRBV27 and TRBJ2-1; 8 bases map to TRBD2. V lost 4 bases, J lost 3 bases, and 11 bases stayed unmatched. Germline V gene sequence: CDR1 MNHEY, CDR2 SMNVEV (reference sequence). The CDR3 extends over 17 amino acids. DNA of the CDR3: TGTGCCAGCAGTTCCGCACATAGCGGGGCCCTCTACAATGAGCAGTTCTTC. This encodes CASSSAHSGALYNEQFF.

The chain employs TRBV10-3 and TRBJ1-1; D ambiguous. The germline V and J ends were trimmed by 1 base and 1 base, with 10 bases remaining between them. This CDR3 is built from 15 residues. The germline CDR1 and CDR2 sequences are ENHRY and SYGVKD. The DNA for the CDR3 is TGTGCCATCAGTGAGTATGGAGGTAGGAACACTGAAGCTTTCTTT. It encodes CAISEYGGRNTEAFF.

This chain joins TRBV6-5 and TRBJ2-7, with D unclear. The CDR3 consists of 13 residues. Germline V gene lookup returns CDR1 MNHEY and CDR2 SVGAGI. The V end was cut by 4 bases, the J end by 2 bases, with 9 bases between. The CDR3 loop is CASSSTGPYEQYF. The CDR3 region has the DNA TGTGCCAGCAGTTCCACGGGCCCCTACGAGCAGTACTTC.